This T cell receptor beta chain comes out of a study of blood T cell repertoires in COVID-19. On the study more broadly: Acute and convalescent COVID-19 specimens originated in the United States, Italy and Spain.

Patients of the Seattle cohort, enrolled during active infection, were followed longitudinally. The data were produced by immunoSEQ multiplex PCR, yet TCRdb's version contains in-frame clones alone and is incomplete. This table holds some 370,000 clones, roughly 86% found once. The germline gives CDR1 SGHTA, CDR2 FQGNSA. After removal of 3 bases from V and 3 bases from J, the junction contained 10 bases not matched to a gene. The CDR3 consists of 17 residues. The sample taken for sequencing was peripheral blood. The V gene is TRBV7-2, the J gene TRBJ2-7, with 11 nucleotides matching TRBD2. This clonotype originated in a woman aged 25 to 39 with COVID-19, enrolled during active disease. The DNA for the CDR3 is TGTGCCAGCAGCTTGGAAGGACTAGCGGGTGGTTACTACGAGCAGTACTTC. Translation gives CASSLEGLAGGYYEQYF.